This TCR beta chain was captured by sequencing in a study of CXCR3-negative and CXCR3-positive naive CD8 T cells. The CDR3 is 11 residues long. The V gene's germline CDR1 is SNHLY and CDR2 FYNNEI. The TRB cDNA libraries were prepared by 5' RACE with UMI labels. TCRdb re-called the 5' RACE reads; every CDR3 protein appears as one record, without DNA. Its table lists more than 50,000 distinct CDR3 sequences. V gene TRBV2 combines with J gene TRBJ2-1; TCRdb's D call, TRBD2, is unchecked because there is no DNA. This TCR was sampled from a human donor in good health. Some clones in this sample may be carry-over from other donors' samples. The source material was naive CXCR3- CD8+ T cells from blood. Subset denoted: CD45RO-CCR7+CD27+CD95- naive CD8+ T cells lacking CXCR3 (TNR3-). This chain's CDR3 is CASGEGLEQFF.